What follows is one TCR beta chain and its context. Using immunoSEQ multiplex PCR, the repertoire was profiled, and TCRdb retains in-frame clones only, with some absent. The table records fewer than 700,000 clones, roughly nine tenths of them present only once. The record originates from a study of blood T cell repertoires in COVID-19. This CDR3 comprises 13 residues. Germline CDR1 is SGHAT and CDR2 is FQNNGV. V was clipped by 3 bases and J by 6 bases; unmatched bases: 5. The chain joins TRBV11-2 to TRBJ2-7; 7 positions match TRBD1. Sequencing was done on a sample of peripheral blood. The sequence was collected from a woman between 45 and 65 years old with COVID-19, enrolled during active disease. Here the CDR3 DNA reads TGTGCCAGCAGCTTGGGACAGCCGGGCGAGCAGTACTTC. The encoded protein is CASSLGQPGEQYF.